Below are 28 T cell receptor beta chains sequenced from a single sample in a study of T cell changes during pregnancy in multiple sclerosis. The data were produced by immunoSEQ multiplex PCR, yet TCRdb's version contains in-frame clones alone and is incomplete. The table records about 120,000 clones, approximately 94% of them present only once. The specimen was peripheral blood, collected before pregnancy. All receptors derive from a female donor with multiple sclerosis, enrolled in a pregnancy study.

The V and J genes are TRBV27 and TRBJ2-7; D not certain. Trimming took off 5 bases at V and 0 bases at J, with 14 bases between the two ends. CDR1 is MNHEY and CDR2 is SMNVEV in the germline V gene (reference sequence). The CDR3 is 15 residues long. The CDR3 bases are TGTGCCAGCAGTGTGACCCGACAATCCTCCTACGAGCAGTACTTC. Translation: CASSVTRQSSYEQYF.

The genes are TRBV2 and TRBJ1-4; D gene unclear. CDR3 length equals 14 residues. The ends were cut back, 6 bases at V and 0 bases at J, with 8 bases in the middle. Per germline, CDR1 SNHLY and CDR2 FYNNEI. CDR3 sequence reads: CASRKTTTNEKLFF. The CDR3 region has the DNA TGTGCCAGCAGAAAGACAACAACTAATGAAAAACTGTTTTTT.

This chain connects TRBV5-1 to TRBJ2-1; D may be TRBD2 (6 bases). CDR1 is SGHRS, CDR2 YFSETQ, per germline. The CDR3 length is 14 residues. V was cut by 5 bases and J by 2 bases, with 11 bases left in between. The CDR3 DNA sequence: TGCGCCAGCAGATCTAGCGAGACCTACAATGAGCAGTTCTTC. Protein product: CASRSSETYNEQFF. Combining the CDR3 with reference TRBV5-1 and TRBJ2-1 gives the whole variable domain KAGVTQTPRYLIKTRGQQVTLSCSPISGHRSVSWYQQTPGQGLQFLFEYFSETQRNKGNFPGRFSGRQFSNSRSEMNVSTLELGDSALYLCASRSSETYNEQFFGPGTRLTVL.

The rearrangement joins TRBV18 to TRBJ2-1; a weak D match, TRBD1 (5 bases). V lost 2 bases, J lost 0 bases, and 11 bases lay in between. CDR1 and CDR2 (germline): KGHSH, LQKENI. CDR3 size: 16 residues. The CDR3 protein is CASSPEWTSSYNEQFF. CDR3 DNA sequence: TGTGCCAGCTCACCAGAATGGACAAGCTCCTACAATGAGCAGTTCTTC.

The chain combines TRBV29-1 with TRBJ2-1; 7 bases fit TRBD2. V shed 5 bases, J shed 7 bases, and the junction held 8 bases outside the gene matches. Germline loops: CDR1 SQVTM, CDR2 ANQGSEA. The CDR3 loop spans 13 amino acids. The CDR3, as DNA: TGCAGCGTTCAGCGGGATACCCCAAATGAGCAGTTCTTC. The encoded protein is CSVQRDTPNEQFF.

This clone has only a few counts. This sequence joins TRBV12-5 and TRBJ1-1; the D is unclear. Per germline, CDR1 LGHNT and CDR2 FRNRAP. V lost 2 bases and J lost 2, with 6 bases in between. CDR3 length: 13 amino acids. The CDR3 DNA is TGTGCTAGTGGTTTGTCCTTCAACACTGAAGCTTTCTTT. Translation: CASGLSFNTEAFF.

This rearrangement joins TRBV27 to TRBJ1-6; no firm D call. The CDR3 is 14 residues long. The germline CDR1 and CDR2 sequences are MNHEY and SMNVEV (reference sequence). V dropped 7 bases and J dropped 7 bases, with 14 bases sitting between them. CDR3 nucleotide sequence: TGTGCCAGCAATTTCCGACCGGGAAATTCACCCCTCCACTTT. It specifies CASNFRPGNSPLHF.

The chain carries TRBV5-6 and TRBJ2-1; 10 bases line up with TRBD2. Trimming removed 2 bases from V and 0 bases from J; junction bases left unmatched: 5. The CDR3 runs to 17 residues. Germline values: CDR1 SGHDT, CDR2 YYEEEE. The DNA for the CDR3 is TGTGCCAGCAGCTTCAGGCTAGCGGGAGCCTCCTACAATGAGCAGTTCTTC. Translated, it gives CASSFRLAGASYNEQFF.

This rearrangement joins TRBV6-6 to TRBJ1-5, with 8 nucleotides matching TRBD1. CDR1 and CDR2 (germline): MNHNY, SVGAGI (reference sequence). Losses at the gene ends were 5 bases for V and 0 bases for J; bases not matched to a gene: 6. The CDR3 has 16 residues. The CDR3 is CASSMGTGDSNQPQHF. CDR3 in DNA: TGTGCCAGCAGTATGGGGACAGGAGATAGCAATCAGCCCCAGCATTTT.

The gene calls are TRBV14 and TRBJ1-2; tentative D call: TRBD1 (5 bases). The CDR3 covers 12 residues. V gave up 6 bases and J gave up 5 bases, with 10 bases separating them. The germline gives CDR1 SGHDN, CDR2 FVKESK. CDR3 amino acids: CASSGTTYGYTF. In DNA, the CDR3 is TGTGCCAGCAGTGGGACTACATATGGCTACACCTTC. Together with reference TRBV14 and TRBJ1-2, the CDR3 gives the full variable domain: EAGVTQFPSHSVIEKGQTVTLRCDPISGHDNLYWYRRVMGKEIKFLLHFVKESKQDESGMPNNRFLAERTGGTYSTLKVQPAELEDSGVYFCASSGTTYGYTFGSGTRLTVV.

The V call is TRBV9, the J call TRBJ2-1; 8 bases agree with TRBD2. This CDR3 contains 15 residues. Per the germline V gene, CDR1 is SGDLS and CDR2 is YYNGEE. After removal of 0 bases from V and 4 bases from J, the junction contained 3 bases not matched to a gene. The CDR3, as DNA: TGTGCCAGCAGCGTAGAGGCGGGAGGTTACAATGAGCAGTTCTTC. This sequence encodes CASSVEAGGYNEQFF. The full variable domain, completed using reference TRBV9 and TRBJ2-1, is DSGVTQTPKHLITATGQRVTLRCSPRSGDLSVYWYQQSLDQGLQFLIQYYNGEERAKGNILERFSAQQFPDLHSELNLSSLELGDSALYFCASSVEAGGYNEQFFGPGTRLTVL.

The chain uses TRBV7-2 and TRBJ2-1; 9 nucleotides match TRBD2. J was trimmed by 1 base and V by 2 bases; bases with no gene match: 3. The V gene's germline CDR1 is SGHTA and CDR2 FQGNSA. The CDR3 is made up of 16 amino acids. CDR3 bases: TGTGCCAGCAGCTTATCAGCGGGGGGTTCCTACAATGAGCAGTTCTTC. It specifies CASSLSAGGSYNEQFF.

V gene TRBV23-1 combines with J gene TRBJ2-7, with D possibly TRBD2 on 6 matching bases. TRBV23-1 is an ORF, with its function uncertain. Trimming took 3 bases from V and 7 from J, leaving 16 bases between them. The CDR3 consists of 14 residues. In DNA form, the CDR3 reads TGCGCCAGCAGTCATCCGGGAGAAACGTGGGAGCAGTACTTC. This encodes CASSHPGETWEQYF.

The chain recombines TRBV18 with TRBJ1-2, with TRBD1 identical over 11 bases. The trim removed 3 bases at V and 6 bases at J, leaving 6 bases unmatched. CDR3 size: 15 residues. Germline CDR1 is KGHSH and CDR2 is LQKENI. The CDR3 sequence is CASSPADRGPHGYTF. The CDR3 DNA is TGTGCCAGCTCACCGGCGGACAGGGGGCCTCATGGCTACACCTTC.

This rearrangement joins TRBV2 to TRBJ2-7, with D possibly being TRBD1 (6 bases). The V gene lost 6 bases and the J gene lost 0 bases, with 15 bases spanning the gap. This CDR3 region has 15 residues. CDR1 is SNHLY and CDR2 is FYNNEI in the germline V gene. CDR3 residues: CASSPGTSLSYEQYF. The CDR3 nucleotides read TGTGCCAGCAGCCCCGGGACATCACTCTCCTACGAGCAGTACTTC.

The chain recombines TRBV30 with TRBJ1-1; the D gene is possibly TRBD1 (6 bases). The germline V and J ends were trimmed by 2 bases and 9 bases, with 19 bases remaining between them. This CDR3 spans 14 amino acids. Germline CDR1 is GTSNPN and CDR2 is SVGIG (reference sequence). The CDR3 nucleotides read TGTGCCTGGAGTCTACCCGGGACAAGTACAAAAGCTTTCTTT. Its translation: CAWSLPGTSTKAFF.

The chain joins TRBV20-1 to TRBJ2-7; D is undetermined. The V end was cut by 3 bases, the J end by 5 bases, with 8 bases between. Germline CDR1 reads DFQATT; CDR2 reads SNEGSKA (reference sequence). CDR3 length: 11 amino acids. For the CDR3, the DNA is TGCAGTGCTAGGGCGGTAGACGAGCAGTACTTC. Protein sequence: CSARAVDEQYF.

V usage is TRBV2 and J usage is TRBJ2-5; 8 bases fit TRBD2. CDR3 size: 13 residues. CDR1 SNHLY and CDR2 FYNNEI come from the germline V gene. V trimming: 8 bases; J trimming: 5 bases; junction bases outside the gene matches: 7. The CDR3 sequence is CASAGGGRETQYF. CDR3 DNA: TGTGCCAGCGCGGGGGGAGGCCGGGAGACCCAGTACTTC.

This chain uses TRBV23-1 with TRBJ2-2, with 7 nucleotides matching TRBD1. TRBV23-1 is treated as an ORF (open reading frame) with a function not yet certain. The CDR3 spans 16 residues. With V trimmed by 3 bases and J by 4 bases, 8 bases remained unmatched. CDR3 sequence: CASSHSDRASTGELFF. For the CDR3, the DNA is TGCGCCAGCAGTCATTCCGACAGGGCGAGCACCGGGGAGCTGTTTTTT.

This clone was found once. The chain carries TRBV19 and TRBJ2-1; 13 bases agree with TRBD2. From germline, CDR1 is LNHDA and CDR2 SQIVND (reference sequence). The length of the CDR3 is 17 residues. V shed 7 bases and J 9 bases; nucleotides not matched to a gene: 15. CDR3 DNA: TGTGCCAGTAAGCCGATAGGGACTAGCGGGGCAGTGGGTGAGCAGTTCTTC. This translates into CASKPIGTSGAVGEQFF.

The chain carries TRBV6-1 and TRBJ1-1; TRBD1 agrees at 7 bases. The V gene end was trimmed by 6 bases and the J gene end by 0 bases; junction bases not matched to a gene: 4. Germline CDR1 and CDR2: MNHNS and SASEGT. CDR3 length: 14 amino acids. This CDR3 is CASSRDRVNTEAFF. The CDR3 bases are TGTGCCAGCAGCAGAGACAGGGTGAACACTGAAGCTTTCTTT.

This clone was observed once. J is TRBJ2-7 and V is TRBV30, with D possibly TRBD1 on 6 matching bases. CDR3 length: 14 amino acids. Germline V CDR1 and CDR2: GTSNPN, SVGIG (reference sequence). V dropped 2 bases and J dropped 8 bases, with 19 bases sitting between them. CDR3 protein: CAWSLSLGAAKQYF. Here the CDR3 DNA reads TGTGCCTGGAGTCTATCTCTGGGGGCCGCAAAGCAGTACTTC.

The genes are TRBV28 and TRBJ1-5; TRBD1 might be the D (6 bases). Germline V gives CDR1 MDHEN, CDR2 SYDVKM. The CDR3 is made up of 19 amino acids. Trimming left V 3 bases short and J 4 bases short, with 25 bases between. CDR3 region: CASSFPLSGQTNMNQPQHF. The CDR3 DNA sequence: TGTGCCAGCAGTTTCCCCCTCTCCGGACAGACAAACATGAATCAGCCCCAGCATTTT.

The chain has TRBV19 and TRBJ1-2; no clear D gene. With 3 bases removed from V and 8 bases from J, the gap between germline ends came to 13 bases. The CDR3 has 13 residues. CDR1 is LNHDA, CDR2 SQIVND, per germline (reference sequence). The chain's CDR3 is CASSITQAGGYTF. The CDR3 DNA follows: TGTGCCAGTAGTATTACGCAGGCTGGGGGCTACACCTTC.

The chain has TRBV28 and TRBJ2-7, with a tentative D call TRBD1 (6 bases). From germline, CDR1 is MDHEN and CDR2 SYDVKM. CDR3 size: 13 residues. The germline V and J ends were trimmed by 5 bases and 2 bases, with 10 bases remaining between them. The CDR3 sequence: CASSLRDTYEQYF. In DNA form, the CDR3 reads TGTGCCAGCAGTCTCCGGGACACCTACGAGCAGTACTTC.

The gene calls are TRBV2 and TRBJ2-7, with D unresolved. The CDR3 runs 14 residues. Trimming took off 6 bases at V and 2 bases at J, with 14 bases between the two ends. Germline CDR1 and CDR2: SNHLY and FYNNEI. CDR3 protein: CASRKLGVTYEQYF. CDR3 bases: TGTGCCAGCAGGAAGCTGGGCGTCACCTACGAGCAGTACTTC.

The chain links TRBV2 to TRBJ1-1; possible D gene TRBD1, 6 bases. The CDR3 is made up of 15 amino acids. The ends were cut back, 7 bases at V and 1 base at J, with 16 bases in the middle. CDR1 and CDR2 (germline): SNHLY, FYNNEI. The CDR3 loop reads CASKLQGTGNTEAFF. The CDR3 DNA is TGTGCCAGCAAGTTACAGGGAACGGGGAACACTGAAGCTTTCTTT.

This clone was seen just once. CDR3 coding DNA: TGTGCCAGCAGCCTCGGCGGGCAACCCTCTAGTGAGACCCAGTACTTC. Its translation is CASSLGGQPSSETQYF. This chain joins TRBV11-2 and TRBJ2-5, with TRBD2 as a possible D gene (5 bases). From germline, CDR1 is SGHAT and CDR2 FQNNGV. CDR3 length: 16 residues. Trimming stripped 5 bases from V and 5 bases from J, with 21 bases between.